The clone carrying this TCR beta chain turned up a few times. Its target is unknown. The data were taken from a study of blood T cells in healthy people across ages. Regarding the study as a whole: The recorded TCR beta diversity per million T cells decreased in a roughly linear manner with age. Calculation of diversity from one million T cells yielded estimates considered to be underestimates.

The second PCR ran roughly 6 to 11 cycles with a sample-barcoded 5' primer and J-beta primers. TCRdb passed the 5' RACE reads through MiXCR, listing each CDR3 protein once. The table records 1.5 million to 2 million distinct CDR3 sequences, around 48% of them present only once. The V gene's germline CDR1 is WNHNN and CDR2 SYGVQD (reference sequence). The CDR3 contains 11 residues. The ends were cut back, 0 bases at V and 7 bases at J, with 4 bases in the middle. Material: blood. The genes are TRBV10-1 and TRBJ2-7; D is uncertain. The clonotype originates from a woman aged 40 to 55 in good health. CDR3 coding DNA: TGCGCCAGCAGTGAGTCTGAAGAGCAGTACTTC. It encodes CASSESEEQYF.